The clone carrying this T cell receptor (beta chain) was observed once. These data belong to a study of long-term antiretroviral therapy in people with HIV. The immunoSEQ assay was v3.0, run at survey level. TCRdb's table, derived via immunoSEQ multiplex PCR, lists solely in-frame clones and lacks some. Of around 30,000 clones in the sample, roughly 84% were seen once. V lost 7 bases to trimming and J lost 5 bases, with 18 bases between them. CDR1 SNHLY and CDR2 FYNNEI come from the germline V gene. CDR3 length: 16 residues. The sequence was collected from a man aged 40-49 years with HIV. Material: unsorted PBMCs, obtained 3 years after starting antiretroviral therapy. The chain links TRBV2 to TRBJ1-6; possible D gene TRBD1, 6 bases. The CDR3 nucleotides read TGTGCCAGCATTCAAGACAGGCTGATGAATAATTCACCCCTCCACTTT. Translation gives CASIQDRLMNNSPLHF.